The present entry profiles one TCR beta chain with its context. The data originate from a study of blood T cell repertoires in COVID-19. Study in general: T cells, B-cell-depleted T cells, or PBMCs supplied cDNA or gDNA.

Original processing methods: Amplification with reference gene primers provided the estimates of nucleated cell counts. TCRdb keeps only in-frame clones here, not all; method: immunoSEQ multiplex PCR. That table supplies the V and J calls and clone size; D and trimming were determined from the DNA. The data hold fewer than 85,000 clones, with 65% to 80% observed a single time. Sequences were obtained from peripheral blood. The sequence was obtained from a woman of 80 years or more with active or convalescent COVID-19.

CDR3 loop: CATQMGGPPNEQFF. The CDR3 nucleotides are TGTGCCACCCAAATGGGAGGGCCTCCGAATGAGCAGTTCTTC. The V gene is TRBV24-1, the J gene TRBJ2-1, with 7 bases aligning to TRBD2. Unmatched junction bases numbered 11, after V lost 9 bases and J lost 7 bases. CDR1 KGHDR and CDR2 SFDVKD come from the germline V gene. The CDR3 contains 14 residues.